This T cell receptor beta chain comes out of a study of blood T cells in healthy people across ages. Study findings and constraints: In the absence of known donor CMV status, changes in expanded clonotypes were possibly confounded. Age advanced and TCR beta diversity per million T cells fell, roughly linearly.

The CDR3 extends over 14 amino acids. The junction had 11 bases not matched to a gene; V was cut back by 9 bases and J by 4 bases. Comment on this clonotype: The target antigen is unknown.

Extractions gave at least 5 micrograms of total RNA per sample. The second PCR ran about 6 to 12 cycles with a sample-barcoded 5' primer and J-beta primers. TCRdb recomputed calls from the 5' RACE reads with MiXCR, one row per CDR3 protein. Of roughly 1.6 million distinct CDR3 sequences in the sample, about 35% are singletons; the top ten hold roughly 10%. The sequencing sample was made of blood. The receptor was isolated from a woman aged 30 to 39 in good health. V usage is TRBV12-3 or TRBV12-4 and J usage is TRBJ2-7; 8 positions match TRBD1. This CDR3 reads CASTGTGVGYEQYF. As DNA, the CDR3 is TGTGCCAGTACCGGGACAGGCGTCGGGTACGAGCAGTACTTC.